This is a list of T cell receptor beta chains from one sample in a study of blood T cell repertoires in COVID-19. Produced via immunoSEQ multiplex PCR; TCRdb's table is partial and in-frame only. Among about 20,000 clones listed, roughly 86% were seen once. The source material was peripheral blood. The receptors were gathered from a human donor in a cohort sampled during active COVID-19. CDR3s include the opening cysteine and the closing phenylalanine or tryptophan. The D gene is left open where the match is weak. Clone sizes are given selectively: once, few, many, or a class where the clone is expanded.

>TRBD1|.|TRBV5-6|TRBJ2-5
CASSGQGGPVETQYF
TGTGCCAGCAGCGGACAGGGGGGTCCGGTTGAGACCCAGTACTTC
>.|.|TRBV28|TRBJ2-7
CASRVGHYEQYF
TGTGCCAGCAGAGTAGGACACTACGAGCAGTACTTC
>TRBD1|once|TRBV19|TRBJ1-2
CASTAGQGFYGYTF
TGTGCCAGTACAGCGGGACAGGGCTTCTATGGCTACACCTTC
>TRBD1|.|TRBV28|TRBJ1-1
CASSMDRGNPDTEAFF
TGTGCCAGCAGTATGGACAGGGGCAATCCAGACACTGAAGCTTTCTTT
>.|.|TRBV27|TRBJ1-1
CASRTNRVMNTEAFF
TGTGCCAGCAGAACCAACAGGGTTATGAACACTGAAGCTTTCTTT
>TRBD2|.|TRBV6-2/TRBV6-3|TRBJ2-3
CASSPPSGRGTDTQYF
TGTGCCAGCAGCCCTCCTAGCGGGAGGGGCACAGATACGCAGTATTTT
>.|.|TRBV2|TRBJ2-7
CASCSAGLPTSEQYF
TGTGCCAGCTGCTCGGCGGGACTCCCAACCTCCGAGCAGTACTTC
>.|.|TRBV7-3|TRBJ2-1
CASSLTIGSNEQFF
TGTGCCAGCAGCTTAACTATAGGGAGTAATGAGCAGTTCTTC
>TRBD2|once|TRBV9|TRBJ2-3
CASSSGLAGYTDTQYF
TGTGCCAGCAGCTCCGGACTAGCGGGATACACAGATACGCAGTATTTT
>TRBD2|.|TRBV19|TRBJ2-2
CASTWEGINTGELFF
TGTGCCAGTACGTGGGAGGGCATCAACACCGGGGAGCTGTTTTTT
>.|.|TRBV28|TRBJ2-3
CASSGDISTDTQYF
TGTGCCAGCAGCGGGGACATCAGCACAGATACGCAGTATTTT
>.|.|TRBV2|TRBJ1-4
CASSGGGNEKLFF
TGTGCCAGCAGTGGGGGGGGTAATGAAAAACTGTTTTTT
>.|.|TRBV6-5|TRBJ2-7
CASEDERYSYEQYF
TGTGCCAGTGAAGACGAGCGGTACTCCTACGAGCAGTACTTC
>.|.|TRBV11-2|TRBJ1-6
CASSLLSGLGNSPLHF
TGTGCCAGCAGCTTACTATCGGGTTTAGGAAATTCACCCCTCCACTTT
>.|.|TRBV7-9|TRBJ2-1
CASSLGGHEQFF
TGTGCCAGCAGCTTAGGGGGCCATGAGCAGTTCTTC
>TRBD2|.|TRBV5-1|TRBJ2-1
CASSLGASGTYNEQFF
TGCGCCAGCAGCTTGGGGGCTAGCGGGACGTACAATGAGCAGTTCTTC
>TRBD2|.|TRBV7-8|TRBJ2-4
CASSPPTAGTSPVKNIQYF
TGTGCCAGCAGCCCCCCGACGGCAGGGACTAGTCCTGTCAAAAACATTCAGTACTTC
>.|.|TRBV25-1|TRBJ2-1
CASSVLTGNEQFF
TGTGCCAGCAGTGTCCTCACTGGTAATGAGCAGTTCTTC
>TRBD1|.|TRBV5-6|TRBJ1-1
CASSRDRGPSAFF
TGTGCCAGCAGCAGGGACAGGGGCCCTTCGGCTTTCTTT
>TRBD1|.|TRBV28|TRBJ2-3
CASSFQTGTDHTDTQYF
TGTGCCAGCAGTTTTCAGACCGGGACAGACCACACAGATACGCAGTATTTT
>.|.|TRBV5-1|TRBJ2-6
CASSQEGAAAPGANVLTF
TGCGCCAGCAGCCAGGAAGGGGCAGCTGCACCCGGGGCCAACGTCCTGACTTTC
>TRBD2|few|TRBV2|TRBJ2-1
CASYYSGGAADEQFF
TGTGCCAGCTACTATAGCGGGGGCGCCGCCGATGAGCAGTTCTTC
>.|.|TRBV7-3|TRBJ2-5
CASSLSPYETQYF
TGTGCCAGCAGCCTCTCCCCTTATGAGACCCAGTACTTC
>TRBD2|.|TRBV4-1|TRBJ2-3
CASTTTRGLLAGDLTDTQYF
TGCGCCAGCACCACCACAAGGGGACTACTAGCGGGAGACCTCACAGATACGCAGTATTTT
>.|.|TRBV27|TRBJ2-2
CASSPLPFGGELFF
TGTGCCAGCAGTCCACTCCCTTTCGGCGGGGAGCTGTTTTTT
>TRBD1|.|TRBV27|TRBJ1-6
CASRDRPEGSYNSPLHF
TGTGCCAGTCGGGACAGGCCGGAGGGCTCCTATAATTCACCCCTCCACTTT
>.|.|TRBV4-1|TRBJ1-1
CASRFQGLNTEAFF
TGCGCCAGCCGTTTTCAGGGGCTGAACACTGAAGCTTTCTTT
>TRBD1|.|TRBV30|TRBJ2-1
CAWSQGAREQFF
TGTGCCTGGAGTCAGGGGGCACGGGAGCAGTTCTTC
>.|.|TRBV28|TRBJ2-2
CASSLAGKDTGELFF
TGTGCCAGCAGCCTCGCAGGGAAAGACACCGGGGAGCTGTTTTTT
>TRBD2|.|TRBV6-1|TRBJ2-2
CASSESSGSTGELFF
TGTGCCAGCAGTGAAAGTAGCGGGAGCACCGGGGAGCTGTTTTTT
>TRBD2|.|TRBV6-6|TRBJ2-5
CASSTRPALGGAQYF
TGTGCCAGCAGTACCCGGCCGGCGCTCGGGGGGGCCCAGTACTTC
>.|.|TRBV19|TRBJ2-3
CASKEAASVLGDTQYF
TGTGCCAGTAAAGAGGCGGCTAGCGTTTTAGGAGATACGCAGTATTTT
>TRBD2|.|TRBV19|TRBJ2-1
CASSIPLAGGRNEQFF
TGTGCCAGTAGTATCCCACTAGCGGGAGGGAGGAATGAGCAGTTCTTC